The rows below give T cell receptor beta chains drawn from one sample of a study of cytomegalovirus exposure and HLA in healthy donors. The data were produced by immunoSEQ multiplex PCR, yet TCRdb's version contains in-frame clones alone and is incomplete. The profile shows roughly 56,000 clones, over 75% of them singletons. Specimen: PBMCs. The receptors here all came from a woman aged 30 to 39 in good health and CMV-seronegative. Both conserved end residues are part of each CDR3. The D gene is left open where the match is weak. Only some rows state a clone size, as once, few, many or a class for expanded clones.

J: TRBJ1-3; D: TRBD1; V: TRBV29-1; size: -; CDR3: CSVTGTGSGNTIYF; DNA: TGCAGCGTAACCGGGACAGGGTCTGGAAACACCATATATTTT
J: TRBJ1-1; D: -; V: TRBV27; size: -; CDR3: CASTPDSHNTEAFF; DNA: TGTGCCAGCACCCCTGACAGCCACAACACTGAAGCTTTCTTT
J: TRBJ2-7; D: -; V: TRBV5-1; size: -; CDR3: CASSLEDRGSEQYF; DNA: TGCGCCAGCAGCTTAGAAGATAGGGGTTCCGAGCAGTACTTC
J: TRBJ2-1; D: -; V: TRBV6-6; size: -; CDR3: CASMDLASSYNEQFF; DNA: TGTGCCAGCATGGATTTAGCGAGCTCCTACAATGAGCAGTTCTTC
J: TRBJ2-7; D: -; V: TRBV7-2; size: once; CDR3: CASSPRSSSYEQYF; DNA: TGTGCCAGCAGCCCCCGCTCGAGCTCCTACGAGCAGTACTTC
J: TRBJ2-6; D: -; V: TRBV14; size: few; CDR3: CASSPNTVLTF; DNA: TGTGCCAGCAGCCCGAACACCGTCCTGACTTTC
J: TRBJ2-7; D: -; V: TRBV10-2; size: -; CDR3: CASSEWTENEQYF; DNA: TGCGCCAGCAGTGAGTGGACAGAAAACGAGCAGTACTTC
J: TRBJ2-7; D: TRBD1; V: TRBV7-8; size: few; CDR3: CASSLRQGPIYEQYF; DNA: TGTGCCAGCAGCCTGAGACAGGGGCCGATCTACGAGCAGTACTTC
J: TRBJ2-7; D: -; V: TRBV18; size: -; CDR3: CASSPPGLSSYEQYF; DNA: TGTGCCAGCTCACCACCCGGACTGAGCTCCTACGAGCAGTACTTC
J: TRBJ2-3; D: -; V: TRBV5-5; size: -; CDR3: CASSLQWTASTDTQYF; DNA: TGTGCCAGCAGCTTGCAATGGACAGCTAGCACAGATACGCAGTATTTT
J: TRBJ2-7; D: -; V: TRBV5-4; size: -; CDR3: CASSWWGEDYEQYF; DNA: TGTGCCAGCAGCTGGTGGGGGGAAGACTACGAGCAGTACTTC
J: TRBJ1-4; D: -; V: TRBV2; size: -; CDR3: CASRGRLEKLFF; DNA: TGTGCCAGCAGAGGGAGACTTGAAAAACTGTTTTTT